This T cell receptor (beta chain) was documented in a study of shared clonotypes between healthy human individuals. Regarding this clone: Its antigen remains unidentified. A far larger clone is one base from this, pointing to a likely read error.

V dropped 8 bases and J dropped 7; count of bases not matched to a gene: 9. CDR1 is MGHRA and CDR2 is YSYEKL in the germline V gene. This CDR3 region has 14 residues. Study results and limitations: Investigators expected sequencing depth to affect clonotype sharing among donors.

The unsorted samples took about 100 million PBMCs to get genomic DNA. The assay was immunoSEQ multiplex PCR, and TCRdb's table has in-frame clones only and misses some. The table has about 460,000 clones, roughly four fifths seen once. The sequence was obtained from a woman in her thirties or forties in good health. Some clones in this sample may be carry-over from other donors' samples. The chain recombines TRBV4-1 with TRBJ2-2, with TRBD2 matching 8 bases. Sequencing was done on a sample of PBMCs. The CDR3 nucleotides are TGCGCCAGCGGCGCCCCTAGCGGGCTCGGGGAGCTGTTTTTT. Protein product: CASGAPSGLGELFF.